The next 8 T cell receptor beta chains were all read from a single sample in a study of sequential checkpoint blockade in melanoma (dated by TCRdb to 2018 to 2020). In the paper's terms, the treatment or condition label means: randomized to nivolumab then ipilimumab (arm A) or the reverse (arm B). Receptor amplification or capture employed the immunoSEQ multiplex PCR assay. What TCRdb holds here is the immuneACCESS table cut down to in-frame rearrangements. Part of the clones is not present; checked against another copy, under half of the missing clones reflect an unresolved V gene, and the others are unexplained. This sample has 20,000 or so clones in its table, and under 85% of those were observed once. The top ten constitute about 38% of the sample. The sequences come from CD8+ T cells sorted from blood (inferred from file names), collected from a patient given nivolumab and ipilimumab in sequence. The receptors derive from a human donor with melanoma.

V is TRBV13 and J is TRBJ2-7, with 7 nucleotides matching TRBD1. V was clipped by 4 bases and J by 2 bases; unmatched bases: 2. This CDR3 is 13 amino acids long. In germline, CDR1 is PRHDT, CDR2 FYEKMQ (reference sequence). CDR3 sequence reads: CASSYDRAYEQYF. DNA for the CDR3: TGTGCCAGCAGCTACGACAGGGCCTACGAGCAGTACTTC.

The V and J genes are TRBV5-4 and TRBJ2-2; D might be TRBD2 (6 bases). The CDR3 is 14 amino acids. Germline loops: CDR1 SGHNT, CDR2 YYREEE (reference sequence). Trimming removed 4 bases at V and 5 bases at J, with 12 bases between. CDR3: CASSPGVATGELFF. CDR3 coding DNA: TGTGCCAGCAGCCCGGGGGTTGCGACCGGGGAGCTGTTTTTT. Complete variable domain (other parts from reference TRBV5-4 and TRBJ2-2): ETGVTQSPTHLIKTRGQQVTLRCSSQSGHNTVSWYQQALGQGPQFIFQYYREEENGRGNFPPRFSGLQFPNYSSELNVNALELDDSALYLCASSPGVATGELFFGEGSRLTVL.

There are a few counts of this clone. DNA for the CDR3: TGTGCCAGCAGCTTAGCCTTCGGACAGGGCTCTGGGGCCAACGTCCTGACTTTC. Translation: CASSLAFGQGSGANVLTF. V usage is TRBV7-6 and J usage is TRBJ2-6; TRBD1 matches 8 bases. V gave up 0 bases and J gave up 0 bases; unmatched junction bases: 4. This CDR3 has 18 amino acids. Germline V CDR1 and CDR2: SGHVS, FNYEAQ.

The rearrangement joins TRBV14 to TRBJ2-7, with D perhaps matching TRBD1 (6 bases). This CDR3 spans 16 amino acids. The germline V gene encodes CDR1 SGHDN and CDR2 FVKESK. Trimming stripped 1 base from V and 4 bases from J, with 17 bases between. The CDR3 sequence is CASSQGPETGLYEQYF. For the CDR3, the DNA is TGTGCCAGCAGCCAAGGACCAGAAACAGGGTTATACGAGCAGTACTTC.

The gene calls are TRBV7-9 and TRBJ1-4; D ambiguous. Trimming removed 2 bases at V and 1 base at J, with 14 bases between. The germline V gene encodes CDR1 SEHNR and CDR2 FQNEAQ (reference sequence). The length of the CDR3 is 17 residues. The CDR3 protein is CASSLRGDGRTNEKLFF. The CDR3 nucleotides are TGTGCCAGCAGCTTAAGAGGTGATGGCAGAACTAATGAAAAACTGTTTTTT.

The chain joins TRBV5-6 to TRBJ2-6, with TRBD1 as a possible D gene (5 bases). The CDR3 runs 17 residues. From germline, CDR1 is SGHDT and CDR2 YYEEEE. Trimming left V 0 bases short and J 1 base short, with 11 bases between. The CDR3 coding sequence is TGTGCCAGCAGCTTGGGGGTCAGGGCTTCTGGGGCCAACGTCCTGACTTTC. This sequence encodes CASSLGVRASGANVLTF.

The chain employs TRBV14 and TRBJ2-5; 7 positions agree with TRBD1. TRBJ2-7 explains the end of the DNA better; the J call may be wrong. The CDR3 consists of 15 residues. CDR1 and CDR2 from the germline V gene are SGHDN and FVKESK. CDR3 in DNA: TGTGCCAGCAGCCAAGTCGAGGGGGCGATCTACGAGCAGTACTTC. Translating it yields CASSQVEGAIYEQYF.

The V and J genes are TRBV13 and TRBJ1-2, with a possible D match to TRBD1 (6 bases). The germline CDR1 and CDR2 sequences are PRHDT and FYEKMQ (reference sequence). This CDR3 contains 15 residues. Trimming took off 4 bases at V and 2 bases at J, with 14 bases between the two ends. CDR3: CASSSRGGANYGYTF. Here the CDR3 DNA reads TGTGCCAGCAGCTCCCGGGGGGGGGCCAACTATGGCTACACCTTC.